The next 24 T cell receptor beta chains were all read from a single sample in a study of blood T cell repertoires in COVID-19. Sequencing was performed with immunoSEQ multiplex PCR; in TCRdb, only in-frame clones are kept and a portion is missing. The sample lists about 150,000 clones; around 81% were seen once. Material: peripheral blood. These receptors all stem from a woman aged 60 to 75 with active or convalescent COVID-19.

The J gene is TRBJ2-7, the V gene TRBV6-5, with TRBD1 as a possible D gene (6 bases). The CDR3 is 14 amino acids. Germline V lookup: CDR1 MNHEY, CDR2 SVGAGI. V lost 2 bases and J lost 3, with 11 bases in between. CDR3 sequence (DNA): TGTGCCAGCAGTTACAACAGGGAGAACTACGAGCAGTACTTC. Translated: CASSYNRENYEQYF.

CDR3 region: CASSLTEGSNQPQHF. The CDR3 nucleotides are TGTGCCAGTAGCCTGACTGAAGGTAGCAATCAGCCCCAGCATTTT. This chain joins TRBV19 and TRBJ1-5; D gene uncertain. Trimming pared 6 bases from V and 0 bases from J, leaving 12 bases between. The length of the CDR3 is 15 residues. The V gene's germline CDR1 is LNHDA and CDR2 SQIVND (reference sequence).

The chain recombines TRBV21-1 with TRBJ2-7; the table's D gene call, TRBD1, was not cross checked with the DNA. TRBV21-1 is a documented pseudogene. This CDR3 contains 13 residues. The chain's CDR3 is CASPQGSSYEQYV. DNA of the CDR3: TGTGCCAGCCCACAGGGTAGCTCCTACGAGCAGTACGTC.

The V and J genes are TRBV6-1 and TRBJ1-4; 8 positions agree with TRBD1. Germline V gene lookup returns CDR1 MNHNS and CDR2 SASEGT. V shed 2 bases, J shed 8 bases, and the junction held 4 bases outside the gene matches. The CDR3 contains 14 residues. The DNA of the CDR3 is TGTGCCAGCAGTGAACAGGGGGCGAGGGAAAAACTGTTTTTT. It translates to CASSEQGAREKLFF.

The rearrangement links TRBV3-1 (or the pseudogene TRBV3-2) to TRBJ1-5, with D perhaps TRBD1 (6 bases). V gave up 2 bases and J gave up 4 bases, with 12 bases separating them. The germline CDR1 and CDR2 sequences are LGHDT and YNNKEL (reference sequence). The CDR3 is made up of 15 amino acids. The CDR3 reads CASSQRGGPNQPQHF. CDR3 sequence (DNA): TGTGCCAGCAGCCAAAGAGGGGGTCCTAATCAGCCCCAGCATTTT.

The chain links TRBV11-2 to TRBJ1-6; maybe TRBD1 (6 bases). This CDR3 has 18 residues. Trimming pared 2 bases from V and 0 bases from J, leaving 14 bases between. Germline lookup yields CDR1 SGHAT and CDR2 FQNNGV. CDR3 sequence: CASSLSSGQFSYNSPLHF. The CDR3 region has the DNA TGTGCCAGCAGCTTATCATCCGGACAGTTCTCCTATAATTCACCCCTCCACTTT.

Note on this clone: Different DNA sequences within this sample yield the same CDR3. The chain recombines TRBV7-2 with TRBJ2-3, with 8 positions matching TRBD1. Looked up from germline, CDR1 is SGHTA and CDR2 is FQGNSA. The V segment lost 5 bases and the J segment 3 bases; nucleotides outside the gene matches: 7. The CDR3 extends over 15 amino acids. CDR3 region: CASSPDRGLTDTQYF. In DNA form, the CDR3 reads TGTGCCAGCAGCCCCGACAGGGGATTAACAGATACGCAGTATTTT.

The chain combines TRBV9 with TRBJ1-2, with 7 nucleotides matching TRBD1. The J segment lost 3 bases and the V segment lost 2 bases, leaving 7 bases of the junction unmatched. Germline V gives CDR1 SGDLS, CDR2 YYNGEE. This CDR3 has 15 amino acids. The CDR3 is CASSVRQGDYYGYTF. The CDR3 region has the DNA TGTGCCAGCAGCGTCCGACAGGGAGATTACTATGGCTACACCTTC.

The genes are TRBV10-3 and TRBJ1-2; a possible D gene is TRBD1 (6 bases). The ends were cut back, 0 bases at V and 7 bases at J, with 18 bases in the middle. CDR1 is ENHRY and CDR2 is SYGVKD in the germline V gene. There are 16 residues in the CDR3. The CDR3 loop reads CAISESSGAIDSGYTF. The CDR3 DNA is TGTGCCATCAGTGAGTCGTCAGGGGCTATAGACTCTGGCTACACCTTC.

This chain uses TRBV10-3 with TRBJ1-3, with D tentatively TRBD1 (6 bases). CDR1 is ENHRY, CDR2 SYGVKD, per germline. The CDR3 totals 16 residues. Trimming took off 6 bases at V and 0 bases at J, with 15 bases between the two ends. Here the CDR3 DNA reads TGTGCCATCAGGGGGGCCCTCGCCGACTCTGGAAACACCATATATTTT. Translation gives CAIRGALADSGNTIYF.

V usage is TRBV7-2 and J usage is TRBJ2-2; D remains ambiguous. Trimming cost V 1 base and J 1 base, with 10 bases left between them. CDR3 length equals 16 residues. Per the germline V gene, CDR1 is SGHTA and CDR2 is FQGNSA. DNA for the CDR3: TGTGCCAGCAGCTTAGTGCCCTCCGGGAACACCGGGGAGCTGTTTTTT. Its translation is CASSLVPSGNTGELFF.

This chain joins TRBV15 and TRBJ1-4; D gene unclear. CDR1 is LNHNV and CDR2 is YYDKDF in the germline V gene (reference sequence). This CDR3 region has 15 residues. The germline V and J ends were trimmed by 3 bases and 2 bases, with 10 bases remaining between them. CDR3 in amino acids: CATSRQVGTNEKLFF. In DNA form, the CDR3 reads TGTGCCACCAGCAGGCAGGTTGGGACTAATGAAAAACTGTTTTTT.

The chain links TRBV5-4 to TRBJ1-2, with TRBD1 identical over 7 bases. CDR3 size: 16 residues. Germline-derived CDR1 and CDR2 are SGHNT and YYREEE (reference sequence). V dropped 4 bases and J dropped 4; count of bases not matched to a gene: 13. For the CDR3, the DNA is TGTGCCAGCAGCCAGATTGCGAGACAGGGCAGCTATGGCTACACCTTC. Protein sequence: CASSQIARQGSYGYTF.

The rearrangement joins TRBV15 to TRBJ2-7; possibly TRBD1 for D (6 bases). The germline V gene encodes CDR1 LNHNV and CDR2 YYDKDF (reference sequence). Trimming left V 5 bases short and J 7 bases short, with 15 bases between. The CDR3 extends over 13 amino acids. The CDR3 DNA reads TGTGCCACCAGCCGAGGGGCAGGGGAGGAGCAGTACTTC. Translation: CATSRGAGEEQYF.

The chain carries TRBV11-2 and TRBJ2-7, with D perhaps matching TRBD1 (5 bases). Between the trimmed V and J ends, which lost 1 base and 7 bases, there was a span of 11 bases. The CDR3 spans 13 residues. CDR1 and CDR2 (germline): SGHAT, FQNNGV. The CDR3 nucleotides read TGTGCCAGCAGCTTAGTGGGCCAGGGAGAGCAGTACGTC. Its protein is CASSLVGQGEQYV.

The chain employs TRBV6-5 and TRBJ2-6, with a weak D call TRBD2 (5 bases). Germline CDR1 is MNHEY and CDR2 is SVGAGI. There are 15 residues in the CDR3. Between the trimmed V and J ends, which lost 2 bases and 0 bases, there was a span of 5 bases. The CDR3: CASSYGGSGANVLTF. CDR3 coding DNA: TGTGCCAGCAGTTACGGAGGCTCTGGGGCCAACGTCCTGACTTTC.

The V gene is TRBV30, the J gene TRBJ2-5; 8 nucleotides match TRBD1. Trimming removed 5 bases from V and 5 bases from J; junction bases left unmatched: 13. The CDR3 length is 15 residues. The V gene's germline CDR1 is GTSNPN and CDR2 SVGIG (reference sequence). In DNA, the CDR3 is TGTGCCTGGCGCTCCCGAACAGGGGGTAGCGAGACCCAGTACTTC. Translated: CAWRSRTGGSETQYF.

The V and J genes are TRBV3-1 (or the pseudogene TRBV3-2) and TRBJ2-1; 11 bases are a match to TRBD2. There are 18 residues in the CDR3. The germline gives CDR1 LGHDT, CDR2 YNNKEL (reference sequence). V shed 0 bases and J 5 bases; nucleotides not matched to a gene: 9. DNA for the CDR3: TGTGCCAGCAGCCAAGATTTTCGACTAGCGGGAAATCACAATGAGCAGTTCTTC. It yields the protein CASSQDFRLAGNHNEQFF.

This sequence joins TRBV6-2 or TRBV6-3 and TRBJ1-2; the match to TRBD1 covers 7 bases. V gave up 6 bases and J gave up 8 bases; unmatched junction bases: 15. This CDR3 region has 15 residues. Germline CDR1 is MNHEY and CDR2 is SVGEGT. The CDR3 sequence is CASSPRGRRGGGYTF. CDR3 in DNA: TGTGCCAGCAGCCCTAGGGGGCGCAGAGGTGGCGGCTACACCTTC.

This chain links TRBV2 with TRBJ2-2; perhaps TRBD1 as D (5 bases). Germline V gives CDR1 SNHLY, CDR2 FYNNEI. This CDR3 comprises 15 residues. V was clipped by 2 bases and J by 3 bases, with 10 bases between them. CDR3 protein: CASSEIKGYTGELFF. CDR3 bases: TGTGCCAGCAGTGAAATTAAGGGGTACACCGGGGAGCTGTTTTTT.

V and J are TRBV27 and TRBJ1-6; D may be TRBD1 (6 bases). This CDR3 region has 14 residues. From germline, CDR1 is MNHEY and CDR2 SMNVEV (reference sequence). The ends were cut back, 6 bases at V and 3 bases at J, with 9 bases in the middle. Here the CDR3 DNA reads TGTGCCAGCAGCCCACAGGGCTATAATTCACCCCTCCACTTT. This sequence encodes CASSPQGYNSPLHF.

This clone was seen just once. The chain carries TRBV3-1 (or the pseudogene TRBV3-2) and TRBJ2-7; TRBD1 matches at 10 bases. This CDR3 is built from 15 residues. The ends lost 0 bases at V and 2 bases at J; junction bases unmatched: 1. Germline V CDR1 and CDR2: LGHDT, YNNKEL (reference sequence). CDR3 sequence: CASSQDGTGAYEQYF. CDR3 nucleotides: TGTGCCAGCAGCCAAGACGGGACAGGGGCCTACGAGCAGTACTTC.

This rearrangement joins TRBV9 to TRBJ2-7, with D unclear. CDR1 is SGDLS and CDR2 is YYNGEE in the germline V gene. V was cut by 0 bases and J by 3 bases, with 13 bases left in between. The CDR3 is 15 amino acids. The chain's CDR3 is CASSVDSSSLYEQYF. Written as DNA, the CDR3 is TGTGCCAGCAGCGTAGACAGCTCCTCTCTCTACGAGCAGTACTTC. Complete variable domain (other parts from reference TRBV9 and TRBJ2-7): DSGVTQTPKHLITATGQRVTLRCSPRSGDLSVYWYQQSLDQGLQFLIQYYNGEERAKGNILERFSAQQFPDLHSELNLSSLELGDSALYFCASSVDSSSLYEQYFGPGTRLTVT.

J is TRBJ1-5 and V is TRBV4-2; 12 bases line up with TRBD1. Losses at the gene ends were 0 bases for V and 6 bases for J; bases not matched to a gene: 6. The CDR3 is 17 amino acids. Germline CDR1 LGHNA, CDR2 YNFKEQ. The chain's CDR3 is CASSQDRDRGRGQPQHF. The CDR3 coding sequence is TGTGCCAGCAGCCAAGACAGGGACAGGGGGCGCGGTCAGCCCCAGCATTTT.